These T cell receptor beta chains were read from a single sample in a study of T cell responses to AZD1222 COVID-19 vaccine. Libraries were prepared by immunoSEQ multiplex PCR; TCRdb keeps only in-frame clonotypes and omits some of them. The table shows some 200,000 clones, with approximately 94% occurring only once. The material was peripheral blood, obtained on day 0 of MenACWY control vaccination. The receptors stem from an adult in good health. CDR3s include the opening cysteine and the closing phenylalanine or tryptophan. D genes are given only for firm matches. Where a row states a size, it is once, few, many or the class of an expanded clone; other rows omit it.

V gene,J gene,clone size,D gene,CDR3 DNA,CDR3 protein
TRBV5-4,TRBJ2-7,.,.,TGTGCCAGCAGCTTGCAGGGCACCTCCTACGAGCAGTACTTC,CASSLQGTSYEQYF
TRBV28,TRBJ1-1,.,.,TGTGCCAGCAGACGGAACACTGAAGCTTTCTTT,CASRRNTEAFF
TRBV7-6,TRBJ2-1,.,.,TGTGCCAGCAGCCGGACCACGAGGCGGATCAGGTCCTACAATGAGCAGTTCTTC,CASSRTTRRIRSYNEQFF
TRBV5-1,TRBJ2-7,.,.,TGCGCCAGCAGCTTGGTCCACAGGGTATCGGACGAGCAGTACTTC,CASSLVHRVSDEQYF
TRBV7-9,TRBJ1-1,once,.,TGTGCCAGCAGCTTAACTCGCTCTGAAGCTTTCTTT,CASSLTRSEAFF
TRBV5-1,TRBJ2-1,.,.,TGCGCCAGCAGCTTGGACAGATCCTACAATGAGCAGTTCTTC,CASSLDRSYNEQFF
TRBV27,TRBJ2-2,.,.,TGTGCCAGCAGTTTCCGAAGGAACACCGGGGAGCTGTTTTTT,CASSFRRNTGELFF
TRBV5-4,TRBJ1-1,.,TRBD1,TGTGCCAGCAGCTTCTTCAGGGGGGGGATTTTTGCTTTCTTT,CASSFFRGGIFAFF
TRBV4-1,TRBJ1-1,.,.,TGCGCCAGCAGCCAAGCCCCCGCACAGTGGCAGAATACTGAAGCTTTCTTT,CASSQAPAQWQNTEAFF
TRBV28,TRBJ2-6,.,.,TGTGCCAGCAGTTTGGCAGGGTCCGGGGCCAACGTCCTGACTTTC,CASSLAGSGANVLTF
TRBV9,TRBJ1-6,.,TRBD1,TGTGCCAGCAGCGTTTTACAGGGGAATTCACCCCTCCACTTT,CASSVLQGNSPLHF
TRBV7-2,TRBJ2-2,.,.,TGTGCCAGCAGCTTAGCCAGTCCCCTGAACACCGGGGAGCTGTTTTTT,CASSLASPLNTGELFF
TRBV30,TRBJ1-3,.,TRBD1,TGTGCCTGGAGGGAGACAGGGACTGGAAACACCATATATTTT,CAWRETGTGNTIYF
TRBV7-6,TRBJ1-5,.,.,TGTGCCAGCAGCTTAGGTATCCGGGATAGCAATCAGCCCCAGCATTTT,CASSLGIRDSNQPQHF
TRBV19,TRBJ1-1,once,.,TGTGCCAGTAGTATAGGAGGCGGGGGGCGGCGAACTGAAGCTTTCTTT,CASSIGGGGRRTEAFF
TRBV5-1,TRBJ1-4,.,.,TGCGCCAGCAGCTTAACAGCAACTAATGAAAAACTGTTTTTT,CASSLTATNEKLFF
TRBV30,TRBJ1-2,.,.,TGTGCCTGGATTCGATCTTACGGCTACACCTTC,CAWIRSYGYTF
TRBV27,TRBJ2-7,.,.,TGTGCCAGCAGCTGGAGAATGTCCTATACTTACGAGCAGTACTTC,CASSWRMSYTYEQYF
TRBV7-3,TRBJ1-1,once,TRBD1,TGTGCCAGCAGCCCTCACCCCCTCGGGACAGGGGGCACTGAAGCTTTCTTT,CASSPHPLGTGGTEAFF
TRBV7-2,TRBJ1-6,.,.,TGTGCCAGCAGCGTAAGACAGACACGCTATAATTCACCCCTCCACTTT,CASSVRQTRYNSPLHF
TRBV4-3,TRBJ2-1,.,TRBD2,TGCGCCAGCAGCTATGGTACTAGCGGGGGAAATGAGCAGTTCTTC,CASSYGTSGGNEQFF
TRBV12-3/TRBV12-4,TRBJ1-2,.,.,TGTGCCAGCAGTTTGGGGTGGCGAGGCTACACCTTC,CASSLGWRGYTF
TRBV14,TRBJ1-1,.,.,TGTGCCAGCAGCCAAGATAGCAGGGCCAACACTGAAGCTTTCTTT,CASSQDSRANTEAFF
TRBV4-1,TRBJ2-1,once,.,TGCGCCAGCAGCCTCGACCGGGACGAAGGGGAGGAGCAGTTCTTC,CASSLDRDEGEEQFF
TRBV3-1/TRBV3-2,TRBJ1-2,.,.,TGTGCCAGCAGCCAACAAACAGGGTACTATGGCTACACCTTC,CASSQQTGYYGYTF
TRBV4-1,TRBJ1-2,.,.,TGCGCCAGCAGCCAAGATCCCCCGCCGGCTCGCTATGGCTACACCTTC,CASSQDPPPARYGYTF
TRBV11-2,TRBJ1-2,.,.,TGTGCCAGCAGCTCGGAGTCCTATGGCTACACCTTC,CASSSESYGYTF
TRBV19,TRBJ1-5,.,.,TGTGCCAGTAGTATTGTGGCCCTTGAGGCCCAGCATTTT,CASSIVALEAQHF
TRBV29-1,TRBJ2-7,.,.,TGCAGCGTTGAACCACAGGGCACGTACGAGCAGTACTTC,CSVEPQGTYEQYF
TRBV5-6,TRBJ1-6,once,.,TGTGCCAGCAGCCTGGCGGGGACCGGCTATAATTCACCCCTCCACTTT,CASSLAGTGYNSPLHF
TRBV3-1/TRBV3-2,TRBJ2-1,.,.,TGTGCCAGCAAGGTGGCTGGGTCCTACAATGAGCAGTTCTTC,CASKVAGSYNEQFF
TRBV16,TRBJ1-1,few,.,TGTGCCAGCAGCCGGCCGTCAGGGCGGGGAATGAACACTGAAGCTTTCTTT,CASSRPSGRGMNTEAFF
TRBV6-2/TRBV6-3,TRBJ2-7,.,.,TGTGCCAGCAGTCCCAAGACTAACGAGCAGTACTTC,CASSPKTNEQYF
TRBV19,TRBJ1-6,.,.,TGTGCCAGTAGTAGCTTTAACGACCTTAATTCACCCCTCCACTTT,CASSSFNDLNSPLHF
TRBV4-1,TRBJ1-4,.,TRBD1,TGCGCCAGCAGCCAGCGGGGGACAGGGCAGAATGAAAAACTGTTTTTT,CASSQRGTGQNEKLFF
TRBV29-1,TRBJ1-4,.,.,TGCAGCGTTGAATTGGGGGGGGCTCCGGGAAAACTGTTTTTT,CSVELGGAPGKLFF
TRBV7-2,TRBJ1-5,.,TRBD1,TGTGCCAGCAGCTTAAGGAGGGGAGGGGGCGATCAGCCCCAGCATTTT,CASSLRRGGGDQPQHF
TRBV5-1,TRBJ2-5,.,TRBD1,TGCGCCAGCAGCCTGGGGACAGCGTACCAAGAGACCCAGTACTTC,CASSLGTAYQETQYF
TRBV7-9,TRBJ1-1,.,.,TGTGCCAGCAGGGACCCGGGACAGAACACTGAAGCTTTCTTT,CASRDPGQNTEAFF
TRBV5-4,TRBJ2-2,.,.,TGTGCCAGCAGCTCACAGAACACCGGGGAGCTGTTTTTT,CASSSQNTGELFF
TRBV6-5,TRBJ1-1,.,TRBD1,TGTGCCAGCACCCCGACAGGGGATAGGAACACTGAAGCTTTCTTT,CASTPTGDRNTEAFF